These 18 T cell receptor beta chains came from one sample sequenced in a study of cytomegalovirus exposure and HLA in healthy donors. PCR amplification relied on 60 Vbeta primers (plus 13 Jbeta primers). The method was immunoSEQ multiplex PCR; TCRdb's version includes in-frame clones alone and lacks a portion of them. The sample carries 100,000 to 150,000 clones, 75% to 85% recorded once. The sequencing sample was made of PBMCs. The receptors shown here come from a man younger than 35 in good health and CMV-seronegative.

Note on this clone: Other DNA sequences from this sample encode an identical CDR3 as well. The CDR3 DNA reads as TGTGCCAGCAGCGTATCTGCGGATACGCAGTATTTT. Protein: CASSVSADTQYF. This chain connects TRBV9 to TRBJ2-3; D is unclear. The CDR3 loop spans 12 amino acids. V was pared by 1 base and J by 6 bases, with 6 bases between. Germline CDR1 SGDLS, CDR2 YYNGEE.

The gene calls are TRBV9 and TRBJ2-3, with 11 bases matching TRBD2. Germline V gives CDR1 SGDLS, CDR2 YYNGEE. V was clipped by 3 bases and J by 1 base; unmatched bases: 1. The CDR3 totals 15 residues. CDR3 region: CASSDSGRGTDTQYF. CDR3 coding DNA: TGTGCCAGCAGCGATAGCGGGAGGGGCACAGATACGCAGTATTTT.

The CDR3 here is CASTGPGQGTKLAKNIQYF. Here the CDR3 DNA reads TGCGCCAGCACAGGGCCGGGACAGGGGACGAAGTTAGCCAAAAACATTCAGTACTTC. This chain links TRBV23-1 with TRBJ2-4, with 10 positions matching TRBD1. TRBV23-1 is labeled an ORF, and its function is uncertain. V lost 7 bases and J lost 0; bases outside the gene matches: 15. CDR3 length: 19 amino acids.

As DNA, the CDR3 is TGTGCCAGCAGCTTGGAGGACAGGAGTACTGAAGCTTTCTTT. It codes for CASSLEDRSTEAFF. The V call is TRBV5-5, the J call TRBJ1-1; 7 bases are a match to TRBD1. CDR1 is SGHKS and CDR2 is YYEKEE in the germline V gene (reference sequence). Trimming took 0 bases from V and 5 from J; bases not matched to a gene: 4. The length of the CDR3 is 14 residues.

The chain is built from TRBV28 and TRBJ2-3; 8 nucleotides agree with TRBD2. Trimming at V came to 8 bases and at J to 1 base, leaving 11 bases not matched to a gene. In germline, CDR1 is MDHEN, CDR2 SYDVKM. CDR3 length equals 16 residues. The CDR3 DNA is TGTGCCAGCGGACAACCGGGACTAGGGGGCACAGATACGCAGTATTTT. Protein sequence: CASGQPGLGGTDTQYF. The full variable domain, in which reference TRBV28 and TRBJ2-3 provide the parts outside the CDR3, is DVKVTQSSRYLVKRTGEKVFLECVQDMDHENMFWYRQDPGLGLRLIYFSYDVKMKEKGDIPEGYSVSREKKERFSLILESASTNQTSMYLCASGQPGLGGTDTQYFGPGTRLTVL.

The rearrangement uses TRBV7-2 and TRBJ1-1, with 12 bases fitting TRBD1. Unmatched junction bases numbered 9, after V lost 5 bases and J lost 5 bases. The CDR3 has 16 residues. Germline assignment: CDR1 SGHTA and CDR2 FQGNSA. CDR3 sequence: CASSLGTGGLGTEAFF. CDR3 DNA sequence: TGTGCCAGCAGCCTCGGGACAGGGGGCTTGGGAACTGAAGCTTTCTTT.

The rearrangement links TRBV2 to TRBJ2-1; maybe TRBD2 (6 bases). CDR1 SNHLY and CDR2 FYNNEI come from the germline V gene. Trimming removed 7 bases from V and 2 bases from J, with 12 bases in between. The CDR3 is 14 amino acids. DNA for the CDR3: TGTGCCAGCACCGGGAGTCTCACCTACAATGAGCAGTTCTTC. This translates into CASTGSLTYNEQFF. Using reference TRBV2 and TRBJ2-1 for the parts outside the CDR3, the full variable domain is EPEVTQTPSHQVTQMGQEVILRCVPISNHLYFYWYRQILGQKVEFLVSFYNNEISEKSEIFDDQFSVERPDGSNFTLKIRSTKLEDSAMYFCASTGSLTYNEQFFGPGTRLTVL.

The V gene is TRBV25-1, the J gene TRBJ1-6; a possible D gene is TRBD1 (5 bases). The ends were cut back, 3 bases at V and 10 bases at J, with 10 bases in the middle. CDR3 length: 13 amino acids. The germline V gene has CDR1 MGHDK and CDR2 SYGVNS. The CDR3 loop is CASSDQGWSPLHF. CDR3 DNA: TGTGCCAGCAGTGACCAGGGATGGTCACCCCTCCACTTT.

This chain joins TRBV29-1 and TRBJ1-1, with D uncertain. With 4 bases removed from V and 5 bases from J, the gap between germline ends came to 5 bases. The CDR3 runs 10 residues. CDR1 is SQVTM, CDR2 ANQGSEA, per germline. The CDR3 sequence is CSVAGTEAFF. The CDR3 bases are TGCAGCGTTGCGGGGACTGAAGCTTTCTTT. Combining the CDR3 with reference TRBV29-1 and TRBJ1-1 gives the whole variable domain SAVISQKPSRDICQRGTSLTIQCQVDSQVTMMFWYRQQPGQSLTLIATANQGSEATYESGFVIDKFPISRPNLTFSTLTVSNMSPEDSSIYLCSVAGTEAFFGQGTRLTVV.

The chain combines TRBV11-3 with TRBJ2-7; 7 nucleotides align to TRBD1. The V gene's germline CDR1 is SGHNT and CDR2 YENEEA. CDR3 length: 14 residues. The ends lost 5 bases at V and 0 bases at J; junction bases unmatched: 4. The chain's CDR3 is CASSPGDSSYEQYF. CDR3 DNA sequence: TGTGCCAGCAGCCCTGGGGACAGCTCCTACGAGCAGTACTTC.

The rearrangement joins TRBV6-4 to TRBJ2-3, with 8 bases that match TRBD1. Per the germline V gene, CDR1 is MRHNA and CDR2 is SNTAGT. This CDR3 contains 13 residues. J was trimmed by 4 bases and V by 5 bases; bases with no gene match: 2. CDR3: CASSQQGADTQYF. CDR3 DNA: TGTGCCAGCAGTCAACAGGGGGCAGATACGCAGTATTTT.

The gene calls are TRBV27 and TRBJ1-2, with D unresolved. The CDR3 is 12 amino acids. The germline CDR1 and CDR2 sequences are MNHEY and SMNVEV (reference sequence). V was shortened by 6 bases and J by 6 bases, with 11 bases between the two germline ends. In DNA, the CDR3 is TGTGCCAGCAGCCTCTTCGGGGATGGCTACACCTTC. It codes for CASSLFGDGYTF.

The sample holds a few counts of this clone. The rearrangement uses TRBV10-3 and TRBJ2-7; either TRBD1 or TRBD2 may supply D (5 bases each). Germline assignment: CDR1 ENHRY and CDR2 SYGVKD. This CDR3 contains 13 residues. Between the trimmed V and J ends, which lost 0 bases and 3 bases, there was a span of 6 bases. Written as DNA, the CDR3 is TGTGCCATCAGTGAGTCGGGGGACTACGAGCAGTACGTC. Translated, it gives CAISESGDYEQYV.

The rearrangement joins TRBV27 to TRBJ2-1, with 10 bases fitting TRBD1. The ends lost 5 bases at V and 4 bases at J; junction bases unmatched: 8. Germline-derived CDR1 and CDR2 are MNHEY and SMNVEV (reference sequence). The CDR3 has 16 residues. DNA for the CDR3: TGTGCCAGCAGTCCCCACCGGGACAGGGGATACAATGAGCAGTTCTTC. Translation: CASSPHRDRGYNEQFF.

The chain has TRBV7-8 and TRBJ1-3, with 10 bases identical to TRBD1. Germline V gives CDR1 SGHVS, CDR2 FQNEAQ. The junction had 2 bases not matched to a gene; V was cut back by 1 base and J by 8 bases. CDR3 length: 14 residues. The CDR3 DNA follows: TGTGCCAGCAGCTTAGGACAGGGGGCCGACACCATATATTTT. Translating gives CASSLGQGADTIYF.

The chain links TRBV7-3 to TRBJ1-5; D is possibly TRBD1 (6 bases). Germline values: CDR1 SGHTA, CDR2 FQGTGA. The V and J ends lost 5 bases and 0 bases respectively, with 17 bases between them. This CDR3 has 17 residues. CDR3 amino acids: CASSLTPDSYSNQPQHF. CDR3 DNA sequence: TGTGCCAGCAGCCTCACCCCGGACAGTTATAGCAATCAGCCCCAGCATTTT.

The rearrangement uses TRBV15 and TRBJ1-4; 9 bases align to TRBD1. V lost 3 bases, J lost 7 bases, and 9 bases stayed unmatched. The CDR3 consists of 16 residues. Germline V CDR1 and CDR2: LNHNV, YYDKDF (reference sequence). This chain's CDR3 is CATSRGDRVGGEKLFF. For the CDR3, the DNA is TGTGCCACCAGCAGGGGGGACAGGGTTGGGGGTGAAAAACTGTTTTTT.

This sequence joins TRBV5-1 and TRBJ2-7, with TRBD1 matching over 12 bases. The trim removed 0 bases at V and 6 bases at J, leaving 4 bases unmatched. CDR1 and CDR2 (germline): SGHRS, YFSETQ. The CDR3 length is 15 residues. This CDR3 is CASSLVGQGALEQYF. The CDR3 DNA sequence: TGCGCCAGCAGCTTGGTGGGACAGGGGGCTCTCGAGCAGTACTTC. The variable domain in full, with the rest retrieved from reference TRBV5-1 and TRBJ2-7, is KAGVTQTPRYLIKTRGQQVTLSCSPISGHRSVSWYQQTPGQGLQFLFEYFSETQRNKGNFPGRFSGRQFSNSRSEMNVSTLELGDSALYLCASSLVGQGALEQYFGPGTRLTVT.